Each of the 25 T cell receptor beta chains below was sequenced from the same sample in a study of blood T cell repertoires in COVID-19. Repertoires were generated with immunoSEQ multiplex PCR, while TCRdb's copy carries only in-frame clones and drops some. The table includes roughly 300,000 clones, about nine tenths detected once. Sample: peripheral blood. The receptor source for this set is a woman aged 25-40 years with COVID-19, enrolled during active disease.

The chain uses TRBV28 and TRBJ1-2; 7 nucleotides line up with TRBD1. The CDR3 covers 13 residues. CDR1 and CDR2 from the germline V gene are MDHEN and SYDVKM. V lost 4 bases to trimming and J lost 3 bases; unmatched junction nucleotides: 2. The chain's CDR3 is CASSYTGDYGYTF. In DNA, the CDR3 is TGTGCCAGCAGTTATACAGGGGACTATGGCTACACCTTC.

The chain recombines TRBV29-1 with TRBJ2-1; weak D call: TRBD2 (5 bases). Germline CDR1 and CDR2: SQVTM and ANQGSEA. V lost 3 bases and J 2 bases, leaving 8 bases between the germline ends. The CDR3 consists of 13 residues. CDR3 sequence (DNA): TGCAGCGTTGATGAGGGAGCCTACAATGAGCAGTTCTTC. It encodes CSVDEGAYNEQFF.

V gene TRBV12-3 or TRBV12-4 combines with J gene TRBJ2-1; 8 bases map to TRBD2. V shed 0 bases and J 16 bases; nucleotides not matched to a gene: 8. The CDR3 extends over 13 amino acids. The CDR3, as DNA: TGTGCCAGCAGTTTAGCCGGGGGACTAGGGTATTTCTTC. This gives the protein CASSLAGGLGYFF.

This clone was seen only once. The V call is TRBV9, the J call TRBJ1-1; tentative D call: TRBD1 (5 bases). Germline V gene sequence: CDR1 SGDLS, CDR2 YYNGEE. This CDR3 region has 14 residues. V gave up 3 bases and J gave up 7 bases, with 16 bases separating them. The CDR3 coding sequence is TGTGCCAGCAGCGCCGCAGGGTTAGGGGATGAAGCTTTCTTT. It is translated as CASSAAGLGDEAFF.

The chain links TRBV27 to TRBJ2-5; maybe TRBD1 (5 bases). V lost 5 bases, J lost 2 bases, and 12 bases lay in between. Per the germline V gene, CDR1 is MNHEY and CDR2 is SMNVEV (reference sequence). This CDR3 comprises 14 residues. The CDR3: CASSLGAGQETQYF. CDR3 in DNA: TGTGCCAGCAGTCTAGGGGCAGGGCAAGAGACCCAGTACTTC.

CDR3 sequence reads: CASTFAGEAFF. DNA for the CDR3: TGTGCCAGCACCTTCGCAGGGGAAGCTTTCTTT. The chain joins TRBV27 to TRBJ1-1; D is possibly TRBD1 (5 bases). This CDR3 has 11 amino acids. Germline assignment: CDR1 MNHEY and CDR2 SMNVEV (reference sequence). Trimming shortened V by 7 bases and J by 8 bases, and 11 bases separated the two germline ends.

This clone appeared a single time. The chain recombines TRBV11-2 with TRBJ2-2; TRBD1 aligns across 10 bases. Germline CDR1 and CDR2: SGHAT and FQNNGV. V lost 0 bases and J lost 7; bases outside the gene matches: 5. The CDR3 extends over 16 amino acids. This chain's CDR3 is CASSLDDRGHSGELFF. For the CDR3, the DNA is TGTGCCAGCAGCTTAGATGACAGGGGGCACAGCGGGGAGCTGTTTTTT.

About this clone itself: In the same sample, other DNA sequences code for this CDR3. The V gene is TRBV27, the J gene TRBJ1-1; TRBD1 is a possible D gene (5 bases). The CDR3 has 13 residues. V lost 2 bases and J 1 base, leaving 5 bases between the germline ends. The V gene's germline CDR1 is MNHEY and CDR2 SMNVEV (reference sequence). The CDR3 DNA reads TGTGCCAGCAGTTTAAGGGGGAACACTGAAGCTTTCTTT. It codes for CASSLRGNTEAFF.

The rearrangement uses TRBV27 and TRBJ2-5, with a weak D call TRBD2 (5 bases). This CDR3 has 14 amino acids. From germline, CDR1 is MNHEY and CDR2 SMNVEV (reference sequence). Between the trimmed V and J ends, which lost 4 bases and 1 base, there was a span of 10 bases. The CDR3 is CASSSLGIQETQYF. Written as DNA, the CDR3 is TGTGCCAGCAGTTCACTAGGGATCCAAGAGACCCAGTACTTC.

This chain connects TRBV14 to TRBJ2-7; 11 positions match TRBD1. J gave up 2 bases and V 2 bases, and 5 bases lay outside the gene matches. CDR3 length: 16 residues. CDR1 and CDR2 from the germline V gene are SGHDN and FVKESK. The CDR3 nucleotides are TGTGCCAGCAGCCAAATTTGGGGACAGGGGGCCTACGAGCAGTACTTC. Translated, it gives CASSQIWGQGAYEQYF.

The chain has TRBV6-6 and TRBJ2-1, with 10 nucleotides matching TRBD1. CDR1 and CDR2 from the germline V gene are MNHNY and SVGAGI (reference sequence). The CDR3 is 13 residues long. V was clipped by 7 bases and J by 5 bases; unmatched bases: 2. In DNA form, the CDR3 reads TGTGCCAGCAAGGACAGGGGGGACAATGAGCAGTTCTTC. Residues: CASKDRGDNEQFF.

The V and J genes are TRBV10-2 and TRBJ2-1; 10 nucleotides line up with TRBD2. CDR1 is WSHSY, CDR2 SAAADI, per germline. Germline trimming cut 6 bases from V and 1 base from J; bases unmatched to any gene: 18. The CDR3 runs 20 residues. In DNA form, the CDR3 reads TGCGCCAGCAGGGGAACTGGGAGTCGGGGACTAGCGAGTTCCTACAATGAGCAGTTCTTC. Translation gives CASRGTGSRGLASSYNEQFF.

The DNA of the CDR3 is TGTGCCAGCAGCTTAGGGCAGGCTCACCACACTGAAGCTTTCTTT. Encoded protein: CASSLGQAHHTEAFF. The J gene is TRBJ1-1, the V gene TRBV7-2; no reliable D call. Deletions cut 1 base from V and 3 bases from J, with 12 bases between. This CDR3 is built from 15 residues. Looked up from germline, CDR1 is SGHTA and CDR2 is FQGNSA. The full variable domain, rest sourced from reference TRBV7-2 and TRBJ1-1, is GAGVSQSPSNKVTEKGKDVELRCDPISGHTALYWYRQSLGQGLEFLIYFQGNSAPDKSGLPSDRFSAERTGGSVSTLTIQRTQQEDSAVYLCASSLGQAHHTEAFFGQGTRLTVV.

This sequence joins TRBV2 and TRBJ2-3; 8 bases line up with TRBD2. Trimming at V came to 8 bases and at J to 1 base, leaving 8 bases not matched to a gene. CDR3 length equals 15 residues. The V gene's germline CDR1 is SNHLY and CDR2 FYNNEI. In DNA, the CDR3 is TGTGCCAGCGGGCTCCGGCGGGAGGGCACAGATACGCAGTATTTT. The encoded protein is CASGLRREGTDTQYF.

The rearrangement uses TRBV19 and TRBJ2-7; TRBD2 is a possible D gene (5 bases). CDR1 and CDR2 from the germline V gene are LNHDA and SQIVND (reference sequence). V dropped 6 bases and J dropped 2 bases, with 23 bases sitting between them. CDR3 length: 17 amino acids. Here the CDR3 reads CASRPSRRTGETYEQYF. In DNA form, the CDR3 reads TGTGCCAGTAGACCCTCCCGGAGGACCGGGGAAACCTACGAGCAGTACTTC.

The chain combines TRBV28 with TRBJ2-2, with 8 bases matching TRBD2. J was trimmed by 6 bases and V by 2 bases; bases with no gene match: 2. Germline CDR1 and CDR2: MDHEN and SYDVKM. The CDR3 length is 14 residues. The CDR3 spells CASSLGREAGELFF. The CDR3 region has the DNA TGTGCCAGCAGTTTAGGGCGGGAGGCCGGGGAGCTGTTTTTT.

The rearrangement links TRBV7-9 to TRBJ2-7; D perhaps matches TRBD1 (5 bases). Germline V gives CDR1 SEHNR, CDR2 FQNEAQ (reference sequence). This CDR3 has 15 amino acids. V shed 4 bases and J shed 4 bases, with 17 bases lying between them. CDR3 sequence (DNA): TGTGCCAGCAGCTCTTCAACAGGACCGAATTACGAGCAGTACTTC. It yields the protein CASSSSTGPNYEQYF.

CDR3: CASSPPRGTGNNYEQYF. DNA of the CDR3: TGTGCCAGCAGCCCACCCCGGGGGACAGGGAACAACTACGAGCAGTACTTC. The chain carries TRBV7-9 and TRBJ2-7; 9 bases are shared with TRBD1. This CDR3 region has 17 residues. The J segment lost 3 bases and the V segment lost 5 bases, leaving 14 bases of the junction unmatched. In germline, CDR1 is SEHNR, CDR2 FQNEAQ (reference sequence). The whole variable domain, remainder taken from reference TRBV7-9 and TRBJ2-7, is DTGVSQNPRHKITKRGQNVTFRCDPISEHNRLYWYRQTLGQGPEFLTYFQNEAQLEKSRLLSDRFSAERPKGSFSTLEIQRTEQGDSAMYLCASSPPRGTGNNYEQYFGPGTRLTVT.

V gene TRBV30 combines with J gene TRBJ2-7; 11 bases fit TRBD2. V shed 4 bases and J 0 bases; nucleotides not matched to a gene: 14. This CDR3 spans 18 amino acids. Germline CDR1 reads GTSNPN; CDR2 reads SVGIG (reference sequence). CDR3 nucleotide sequence: TGTGCCTGGATCCCACGGGGTAGCGGGAGGGCGAGCTCCTACGAGCAGTACTTC. As protein: CAWIPRGSGRASSYEQYF.

J is TRBJ2-5 and V is TRBV5-4, with D possibly being TRBD2 (6 bases). The CDR3 covers 16 residues. V dropped 2 bases and J dropped 1 base, with 15 bases sitting between them. Germline CDR1 is SGHNT and CDR2 is YYREEE (reference sequence). DNA for the CDR3: TGTGCCAGCAGCTTCGAACTAGCTGGCGGCCAAGAGACCCAGTACTTC. Protein sequence: CASSFELAGGQETQYF.

The chain couples TRBV27 to TRBJ2-2; 11 nucleotides match TRBD1. CDR3 length equals 17 residues. CDR1 is MNHEY, CDR2 SMNVEV, per germline (reference sequence). Germline trimming cut 5 bases from V and 5 bases from J; bases unmatched to any gene: 10. The CDR3 loop reads CASSLRSGTGGTGELFF. CDR3 bases: TGTGCCAGCAGTCTTCGATCCGGGACAGGGGGTACCGGGGAGCTGTTTTTT.

The chain combines TRBV5-5 with TRBJ2-3, with 9 bases matching TRBD2. The trim removed 4 bases at V and 2 bases at J, leaving 8 bases unmatched. Looked up from germline, CDR1 is SGHKS and CDR2 is YYEKEE (reference sequence). This CDR3 is 16 amino acids long. The CDR3 spells CASSIQTSGITDTQYF. CDR3 nucleotide sequence: TGTGCCAGCAGCATCCAGACTAGCGGTATCACAGATACGCAGTATTTT.

V is TRBV4-1 and J is TRBJ2-7, with 11 bases fitting TRBD1. J gave up 2 bases and V 4 bases, and 1 base lay outside the gene matches. Germline CDR1 is MGHRA and CDR2 is YSYEKL. The CDR3 is 14 amino acids. The DNA for the CDR3 is TGCGCCAGCAGCCCGGGACAGGGGGCCTACGAGCAGTACTTC. This codes for CASSPGQGAYEQYF.

The V and J genes are TRBV4-1 and TRBJ1-4; perhaps TRBD1 as D (5 bases). CDR3 length equals 15 residues. Germline V gene lookup returns CDR1 MGHRA and CDR2 YSYEKL. V lost 7 bases and J 0 bases, leaving 12 bases between the germline ends. The CDR3 sequence: CASNGGGSTNEKLFF. CDR3 coding DNA: TGCGCCAGCAACGGGGGTGGTTCAACTAATGAAAAACTGTTTTTT.

The rearrangement joins TRBV29-1 to TRBJ2-1; 10 bases are a match to TRBD2. This CDR3 has 13 amino acids. V shed 4 bases, J shed 10 bases, and the junction held 7 bases outside the gene matches. Germline V lookup: CDR1 SQVTM, CDR2 ANQGSEA. The CDR3 loop reads CSVAGLAVSEQFF. DNA of the CDR3: TGCAGCGTTGCCGGACTAGCGGTCTCGGAGCAGTTCTTC.